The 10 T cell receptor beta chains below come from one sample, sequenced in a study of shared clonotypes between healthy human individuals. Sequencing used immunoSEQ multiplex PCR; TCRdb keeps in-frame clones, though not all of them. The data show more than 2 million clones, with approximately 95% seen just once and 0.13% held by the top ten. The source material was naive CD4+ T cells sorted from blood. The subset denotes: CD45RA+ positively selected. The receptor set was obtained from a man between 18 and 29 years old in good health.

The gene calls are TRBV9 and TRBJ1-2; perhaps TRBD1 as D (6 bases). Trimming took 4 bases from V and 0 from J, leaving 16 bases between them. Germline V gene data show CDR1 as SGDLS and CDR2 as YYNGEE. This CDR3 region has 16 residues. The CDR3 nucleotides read TGTGCCAGCAGCCCCAGTCCGGGACAAACTAACTATGGCTACACCTTC. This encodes CASSPSPGQTNYGYTF.

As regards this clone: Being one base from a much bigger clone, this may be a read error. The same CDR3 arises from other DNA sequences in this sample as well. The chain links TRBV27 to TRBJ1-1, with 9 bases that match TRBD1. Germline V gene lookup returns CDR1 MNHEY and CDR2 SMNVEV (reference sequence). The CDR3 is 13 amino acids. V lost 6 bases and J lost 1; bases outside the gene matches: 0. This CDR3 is CASRGQGNTEAFF. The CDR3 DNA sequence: TGTGCCAGCAGGGGACAGGGGAACACTGAAGCTTTCTTT.

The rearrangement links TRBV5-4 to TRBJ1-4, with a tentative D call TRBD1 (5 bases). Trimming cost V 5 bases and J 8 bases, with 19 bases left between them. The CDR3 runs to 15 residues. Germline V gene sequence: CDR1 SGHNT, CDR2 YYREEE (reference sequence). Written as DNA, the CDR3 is TGTGCCAGCAGTTTAACAGGTTCCCTGGGGGAAAAACTGTTTTTT. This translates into CASSLTGSLGEKLFF.

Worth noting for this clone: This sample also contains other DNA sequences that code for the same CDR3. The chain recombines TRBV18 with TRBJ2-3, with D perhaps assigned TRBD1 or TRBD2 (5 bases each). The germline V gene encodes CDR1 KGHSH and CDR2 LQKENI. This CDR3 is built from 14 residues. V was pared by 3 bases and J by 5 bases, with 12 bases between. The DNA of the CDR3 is TGTGCCAGCTCACCCACTAGTGGGGGAGATACGCAGTATTTT. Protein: CASSPTSGGDTQYF.

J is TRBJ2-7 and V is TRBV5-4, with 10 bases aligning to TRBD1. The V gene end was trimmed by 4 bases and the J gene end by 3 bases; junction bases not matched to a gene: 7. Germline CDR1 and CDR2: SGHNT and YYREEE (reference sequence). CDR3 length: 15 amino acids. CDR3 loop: CASSPMTGGYYEQYF. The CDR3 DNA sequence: TGTGCCAGCAGCCCGATGACAGGGGGCTACTACGAGCAGTACTTC. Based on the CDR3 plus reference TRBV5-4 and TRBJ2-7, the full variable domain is ETGVTQSPTHLIKTRGQQVTLRCSSQSGHNTVSWYQQALGQGPQFIFQYYREEENGRGNFPPRFSGLQFPNYSSELNVNALELDDSALYLCASSPMTGGYYEQYFGPGTRLTVT.

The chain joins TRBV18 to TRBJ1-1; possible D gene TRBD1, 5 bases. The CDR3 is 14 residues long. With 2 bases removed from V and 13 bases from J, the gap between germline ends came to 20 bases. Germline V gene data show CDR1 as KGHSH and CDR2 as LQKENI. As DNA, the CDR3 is TGTGCCAGCTCACCAGGAGAATTAGGGACCCAGGGTTTCTTT. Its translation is CASSPGELGTQGFF.

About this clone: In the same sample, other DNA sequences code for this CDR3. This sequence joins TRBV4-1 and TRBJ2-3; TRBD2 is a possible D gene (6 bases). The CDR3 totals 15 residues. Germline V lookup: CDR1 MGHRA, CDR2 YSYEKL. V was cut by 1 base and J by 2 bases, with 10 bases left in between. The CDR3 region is CASSQVGTATDTQYF. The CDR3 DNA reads TGCGCCAGCAGCCAAGTAGGGACTGCCACAGATACGCAGTATTTT.

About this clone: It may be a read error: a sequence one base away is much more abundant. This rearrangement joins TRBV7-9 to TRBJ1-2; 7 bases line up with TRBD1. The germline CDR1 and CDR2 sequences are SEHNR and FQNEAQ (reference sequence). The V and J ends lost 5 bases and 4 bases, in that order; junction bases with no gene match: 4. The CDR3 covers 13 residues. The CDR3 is CASSPGQIYGYTF. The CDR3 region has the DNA TGTGCCAGCAGCCCGGGACAGATCTATGGCTACACCTTC.

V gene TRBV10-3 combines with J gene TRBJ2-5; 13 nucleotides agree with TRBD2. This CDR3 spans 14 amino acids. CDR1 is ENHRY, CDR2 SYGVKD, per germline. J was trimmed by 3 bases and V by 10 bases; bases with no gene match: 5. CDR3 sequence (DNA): TGTGCCAGTTCGACTAGCGGGGGGAAAGAGACCCAGTACTTC. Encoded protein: CASSTSGGKETQYF.

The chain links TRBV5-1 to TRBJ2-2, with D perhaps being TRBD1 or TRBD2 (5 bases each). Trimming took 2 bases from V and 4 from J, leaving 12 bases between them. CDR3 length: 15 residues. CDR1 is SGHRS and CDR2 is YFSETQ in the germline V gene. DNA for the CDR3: TGCGCCAGCAGCTTACTGGGGGACGGCACCGGGGAGCTGTTTTTT. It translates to CASSLLGDGTGELFF.